Below, 8 T cell receptor beta chains from the same sample are listed, as sequenced in a study of blood T cell repertoires in COVID-19. Clones were read by immunoSEQ multiplex PCR, and TCRdb kept only the in-frame ones, dropping some. Found here are some 57,000 clones, about 87% of them singletons; the top ten hold over 0.8%. Sequenced input: peripheral blood. Receptors were obtained from a man between 65 and 80 years old with acute or convalescent COVID-19.

This clone was counted a few times. This chain links TRBV19 with TRBJ2-2; 7 bases align to TRBD1. CDR3 length: 15 amino acids. V dropped 8 bases and J dropped 2; count of bases not matched to a gene: 8. Germline lookup yields CDR1 LNHDA and CDR2 SQIVND (reference sequence). As DNA, the CDR3 is TGTGCCAGTTTAGACAGGGAACGAAACACCGGGGAGCTGTTTTTT. Its translation is CASLDRERNTGELFF.

The J gene is TRBJ2-2, the V gene TRBV6-5, with 9 bases that match TRBD2. The ends lost 6 bases at V and 6 bases at J; junction bases unmatched: 5. Per germline, CDR1 MNHEY and CDR2 SVGAGI. This CDR3 has 14 residues. DNA for the CDR3: TGTGCCAGCAGAAGAAGCGGGGGGCCCGGGGAGCTGTTTTTT. It specifies CASRRSGGPGELFF.

The chain combines TRBV6-6 with TRBJ1-2; 7 nucleotides agree with TRBD1. V was clipped by 2 bases and J by 2 bases; unmatched bases: 8. The germline V gene has CDR1 MNHNY and CDR2 SVGAGI (reference sequence). The CDR3 totals 16 residues. The CDR3 sequence: CASSYREGAANYGYTF. The CDR3 nucleotides read TGTGCCAGCAGTTACCGGGAGGGGGCGGCCAACTATGGCTACACCTTC.

The rearrangement links TRBV3-1 (or the pseudogene TRBV3-2) to TRBJ1-5; no clear D gene. The CDR3 runs to 15 residues. The V end was cut by 1 base, the J end by 3 bases, with 10 bases between. In germline, CDR1 is LGHDT, CDR2 YNNKEL (reference sequence). This CDR3 reads CASSQGGGNNQPQHF. The DNA of the CDR3 is TGTGCCAGCAGCCAAGGGGGAGGAAACAATCAGCCCCAGCATTTT.

V usage is TRBV5-4 and J usage is TRBJ2-1, with 7 bases lining up with TRBD2. V lost 6 bases, J lost 3 bases, and 9 bases stayed unmatched. Germline assignment: CDR1 SGHNT and CDR2 YYREEE (reference sequence). This CDR3 is 15 amino acids long. CDR3 coding DNA: TGTGCCAGCACGCAATCTAGCGGATACTACAATGAGCAGTTCTTC. Protein: CASTQSSGYYNEQFF.

A few counts support this clone. The rearrangement links TRBV7-2 to TRBJ1-1; D not certain. CDR1 and CDR2 (germline): SGHTA, FQGNSA. The CDR3 has 11 residues. Trimming left V 6 bases short and J 7 bases short, with 9 bases between. The chain's CDR3 is CASRSGVEAFF. In DNA, the CDR3 is TGTGCCAGCAGGTCCGGGGTTGAAGCTTTCTTT.

This clone was recorded a few times. The chain couples TRBV6-5 to TRBJ2-6; the match to TRBD1 covers 8 bases. The V gene end was trimmed by 6 bases and the J gene end by 3 bases; junction bases not matched to a gene: 1. This CDR3 comprises 14 residues. Looked up from germline, CDR1 is MNHEY and CDR2 is SVGAGI. The CDR3 spells CASRTGGGANVLTF. The CDR3 DNA sequence: TGTGCCAGCAGAACAGGGGGTGGGGCCAACGTCCTGACTTTC.

This clone has a single count. The V call is TRBV6-1, the J call TRBJ1-5, with 7 bases lining up with TRBD1. This CDR3 is built from 15 residues. Trimming took 2 bases from V and 6 from J; bases not matched to a gene: 7. Per germline, CDR1 MNHNS and CDR2 SASEGT. CDR3 coding DNA: TGTGCCAGCAGTGAAAGCAGACAGGGTAGTCAGCCCCAGCATTTT. This sequence encodes CASSESRQGSQPQHF.